A selection of T cell receptor beta chains follows, all from one sample in a study of T-cell reconstitution after alpha-beta-depleted transplantation in children. TCRdb processed the PCR reads anew with MiXCR; each CDR3 protein has one entry. The profile shows some 260,000 distinct CDR3 sequences, more than 20% of them singletons. Here the sequenced sample was PBMCs, mostly from graft donor cells, taken 360 days after TCRalphabeta/CD19-depleted stem cell transplant. The source is a female patient between 2 and 10 years old who had a stem cell transplant for congenital amegakaryocytic thrombocytopenia, so the T cells may come from the graft donor. CDR3s include the opening cysteine and the closing phenylalanine or tryptophan. The D gene is left open where the match is weak. For some rows the clone size is stated as once, few or many, or as a class when expanded; others skip it.

j_gene,d_gene,abundance,v_gene,CDR3aa,CDR3nt
TRBJ2-7,NA,few,TRBV12-3/TRBV12-4,CASSLWGVRNEQYF,TGTGCCAGCAGTTTGTGGGGGGTCCGGAACGAGCAGTACTTC
TRBJ2-7,TRBD2,NA,TRBV7-8,CASSLYLAGGGEQYF,TGTGCCAGCAGCCTATACTTAGCGGGAGGGGGCGAGCAGTACTTC
TRBJ2-2,NA,few,TRBV4-3,CASSQYGQLNTGELFF,TGCGCCAGCAGCCAATACGGACAGCTGAACACCGGGGAGCTGTTTTTT
TRBJ2-1,NA,few,TRBV27,CASSSGYNEQFF,TGTGCCAGCAGTTCGGGCTACAATGAGCAGTTCTTC
TRBJ2-3,NA,few,TRBV27,CASSLLGSTDTQYF,TGTGCCAGCAGTTTGTTAGGTAGCACAGATACGCAGTATTTT
TRBJ2-7,TRBD2,NA,TRBV4-1,CASSLLGLAGDYEQYF,TGCGCCAGCAGCCTGCTAGGACTAGCGGGCGACTACGAGCAGTACTTC
TRBJ2-1,TRBD2,NA,TRBV5-6,CASSFSGSYPGEQFF,TGTGCCAGCAGCTTTAGCGGGTCCTACCCCGGTGAGCAGTTCTTC
TRBJ2-7,TRBD1,few,TRBV20-1,CSAKEDRVGYEQYF,TGCAGTGCTAAGGAGGACAGGGTGGGGTACGAGCAGTACTTC
TRBJ2-1,NA,many,TRBV20-1,CSAKGGLANNEQFF,TGCAGTGCCAAAGGAGGGCTAGCGAACAATGAGCAGTTCTTC
TRBJ2-1,TRBD2,few,TRBV11-2,CASSRWSGREDEQFF,TGTGCCAGCAGCCGGTGGTCCGGTCGGGAGGATGAGCAGTTCTTC